Ten or more counts support the clone carrying this T cell receptor beta chain. Its antigen remains unidentified. This CDR3 has 15 amino acids. Between the trimmed V and J ends, which lost 4 bases and 3 bases, there was a span of 13 bases. CDR1 and CDR2 from the germline V gene are SGHRS and YFSETQ. This sample was included in a study of neurological immune-mediated disorders. Overall study results and limits: In HTLV-1-associated myelopathy, TCR clonal expansion was greatest, whereas multiple sclerosis had the least, falling below healthy controls. Because no CDR3 amino acid sequences were shared across subjects by expanded clones, private repertoires were suggested in all groups.

Synthesis of cDNA was carried out by template-switch 5'RACE. The reaction used 10-nucleotide random UMIs. TCRdb reprocessed the 5' RACE reads with MiXCR, giving one entry per CDR3 protein. Here the sample spans under 80,000 distinct CDR3 sequences, around an eighth being singletons. PBMCs numbering 2 million and stored at -80 C yielded the unsorted libraries. The chain joins TRBV5-1 to TRBJ1-4; no reliable D call. This clonotype originated in a woman aged 45-65 years in good health. Sequenced material: PBMCs. The CDR3 nucleotides are TGCGCCAGCAGCCCAAAGAGTGAACCTAATGAAAAACTGTTTTTT. It codes for CASSPKSEPNEKLFF.